This TCR beta chain was identified during a study of control samples from healthy donors and cancer patients. The table lists this clone with a few counts. Per the germline V gene, CDR1 is SNHLY and CDR2 is FYNNEI. V was trimmed by 3 bases and J by 10 bases, leaving 15 bases between them. CDR3 length: 14 residues. Clones were read by immunoSEQ multiplex PCR, and TCRdb kept only the in-frame ones, dropping some. Of approximately 44,000 clones in the sample, more than 65% were seen once. The TCR sequence derives from a male donor with melanoma. The sequencing input was formalin-fixed, paraffin-embedded tissue. The rearrangement uses TRBV2 and TRBJ1-4, with TRBD1 as a possible D gene (6 bases). CDR3 sequence: CASSDRGAQGKLFF. DNA of the CDR3: TGTGCCAGCAGTGATAGGGGGGCGCAAGGAAAACTGTTTTTT.